These 10 T cell receptor beta chains were sequenced from one sample in a study of shared clonotypes between healthy human individuals. Assay: immunoSEQ multiplex PCR; the TCRdb copy retains only in-frame clones and omits some. The sample has fewer than 3 million clones, roughly 92% seen once. The sample comprised naive CD4+ T cells from PBMCs. The subset here: CD45RA+ positively selected. The receptors come from a man aged 18 to 30 in good health. Some clones in this sample may be carry-over from other donors' samples.

This clone was detected once. This chain connects TRBV25-1 to TRBJ1-2, with a tentative D call TRBD1 (6 bases). Trimming removed 2 bases at V and 3 bases at J, with 13 bases between. The CDR3 extends over 15 amino acids. The germline V gene encodes CDR1 MGHDK and CDR2 SYGVNS. Here the CDR3 reads CASSEQLQGHYGYTF. As DNA, the CDR3 is TGTGCCAGCAGTGAACAGCTCCAGGGGCACTATGGCTACACCTTC.

This clone was detected a few times. Other DNA sequences in the same sample also yield this CDR3. The CDR3 sequence: CASSLDGNTDTQYF. CDR3 nucleotide sequence: TGTGCCAGCAGCTTAGACGGGAACACAGATACGCAGTATTTT. The V gene is TRBV7-2, the J gene TRBJ2-3, with a weak D call TRBD2 (5 bases). Germline V gene data show CDR1 as SGHTA and CDR2 as FQGNSA. The V end was cut by 1 base, the J end by 2 bases, with 7 bases between. The length of the CDR3 is 14 residues.

V and J are TRBV12-5 and TRBJ2-1; 13 nucleotides match TRBD2. The CDR3 covers 17 residues. V lost 1 base, J lost 7 bases, and 7 bases stayed unmatched. CDR1 is LGHNT and CDR2 is FRNRAP in the germline V gene. The CDR3 nucleotides are TGTGCTAGTGGTTTGGCGATTACTAGCGGGAGGGATAATGAGCAGTTCTTC. Translating gives CASGLAITSGRDNEQFF. The full variable domain, rest sourced from reference TRBV12-5 and TRBJ2-1, is DARVTQTPRHKVTEMGQEVTMRCQPILGHNTVFWYRQTMMQGLELLAYFRNRAPLDDSGMPKDRFSAEMPDATLATLKIQPSEPRDSAVYFCASGLAITSGRDNEQFFGPGTRLTVL.

V gene TRBV5-4 combines with J gene TRBJ2-7; tentatively, D is TRBD2 (5 bases). The V end was cut by 4 bases, the J end by 4 bases, with 9 bases between. Germline CDR1 and CDR2: SGHNT and YYREEE (reference sequence). The length of the CDR3 is 12 residues. CDR3 DNA: TGTGCCAGCAGCCGGACGGGGTACGAGCAGTACTTC. It encodes CASSRTGYEQYF.

The gene calls are TRBV6-5 and TRBJ2-7; D gene unclear. The CDR3 has 13 amino acids. The ends were cut back, 2 bases at V and 3 bases at J, with 8 bases in the middle. The germline gives CDR1 MNHEY, CDR2 SVGAGI. The DNA of the CDR3 is TGTGCCAGCAGTTACCTGAGAGACTACGAGCAGTACTTC. It yields the protein CASSYLRDYEQYF.

The rearrangement uses TRBV5-4 and TRBJ1-4, with 11 bases matching TRBD1. Unmatched junction bases numbered 1, after V lost 5 bases and J lost 4 bases. Germline V gene lookup returns CDR1 SGHNT and CDR2 YYREEE (reference sequence). CDR3 length: 14 amino acids. The CDR3, as DNA: TGTGCCAGCAGAGGGACAGGGGGTAATGAAAAACTGTTTTTT. Its translation is CASRGTGGNEKLFF.

The chain links TRBV29-1 to TRBJ1-2; 7 positions agree with TRBD1. Per germline, CDR1 SQVTM and CDR2 ANQGSEA. J lost 0 bases, V lost 5 bases, and 3 bases had no gene match. The CDR3 spans 13 residues. The CDR3 sequence: CSVWDSTNYGYTF. The CDR3 DNA is TGCAGCGTTTGGGACAGTACTAACTATGGCTACACCTTC.

The V call is TRBV5-1, the J call TRBJ2-5, with D perhaps given as TRBD1 or TRBD2 (5 bases each). V dropped 2 bases and J dropped 6 bases, with 17 bases sitting between them. This CDR3 comprises 15 residues. Per germline, CDR1 SGHRS and CDR2 YFSETQ. As DNA, the CDR3 is TGCGCCAGCAGCTTACGTCCCGGGGCAGGTCAGACCCAGTACTTC. Its protein product is CASSLRPGAGQTQYF.

The chain links TRBV18 to TRBJ2-6; 8 bases are a match to TRBD1. The CDR3 is 17 amino acids. The germline V gene has CDR1 KGHSH and CDR2 LQKENI. Germline trimming cut 3 bases from V and 3 bases from J; bases unmatched to any gene: 7. CDR3 loop: CASSPQRTGYGANVLTF. The CDR3 DNA sequence: TGTGCCAGCTCACCCCAGAGGACAGGGTATGGGGCCAACGTCCTGACTTTC.

The V and J genes are TRBV29-1 and TRBJ2-5; 9 positions agree with TRBD1. Gene TRBJ2-7 matches the end of the DNA better, so the J call may be wrong. Germline V CDR1 and CDR2: SQVTM, ANQGSEA. The CDR3 is made up of 13 amino acids. The CDR3 loop reads CSVMTGGSYEQYF. The CDR3 nucleotides read TGCAGCGTTATGACAGGGGGCTCCTACGAGCAGTACTTC.